This is a list of T cell receptor beta chains from one sample in a study of shared clonotypes between healthy human individuals. Profiled with immunoSEQ multiplex PCR; TCRdb holds only in-frame clones, not every one. Among around 2.3 million clones, around 95% were seen once, and the ten largest hold about 0.13%. The sequenced sample was naive CD4+ T cells sorted from blood. These receptors were collected from a man between 18 and 35 years old in good health. CDR3s include the opening cysteine and the closing phenylalanine or tryptophan. A D gene is named only where the DNA matches it firmly. A clone size is listed for some rows: how often the clone was seen (once, few, many), or a class if it is expanded.

>TRBJ1-5|TRBV15|NA|NA
CATSSDSVVAFRGGNQPQHF
TGTGCCACCAGCAGTGATTCGGTCGTAGCTTTCCGCGGAGGCAATCAGCCCCAGCATTTT
>TRBJ1-1|TRBV28|NA|NA
CASRPWGIEGMNTEAFF
TGTGCCAGCCGCCCCTGGGGTATAGAGGGTATGAACACTGAAGCTTTCTTT
>TRBJ2-7|TRBV10-3|NA|NA
CAINDSGQGSYEQYF
TGTGCCATAAATGATTCGGGGCAGGGTTCCTACGAGCAGTACTTC
>TRBJ2-3|TRBV30|TRBD2|NA
CAWTGGSTDTQYF
TGTGCCTGGACGGGGGGAAGCACAGATACGCAGTATTTT
>TRBJ1-4|TRBV28|NA|few
CASRTTNEKLFF
TGTGCCAGCAGGACAACTAATGAAAAACTGTTTTTT
>TRBJ2-7|TRBV25-1|TRBD2|NA
CASSASAGGISYEQYF
TGTGCCAGCAGTGCTTCAGCGGGGGGAATCTCCTACGAGCAGTACTTC
>TRBJ1-3|TRBV10-3|NA|NA
CAIARGNTIYF
TGTGCCATAGCGCGGGGTAACACCATATATTTT
>TRBJ1-2|TRBV10-3|TRBD1|NA
CAISEWTGVNYGYTF
TGTGCCATCAGTGAGTGGACAGGGGTTAACTATGGCTACACCTTC
>TRBJ1-4|TRBV9|TRBD1|NA
CASSVGTGGRKNEKLFF
TGTGCCAGCAGCGTAGGAACAGGGGGAAGAAAGAATGAAAAACTGTTTTTT
>TRBJ1-6|TRBV5-6|NA|NA
CASTTAGNNSPLHF
TGTGCCAGCACCACCGCAGGCAATAATTCACCCCTCCACTTT
>TRBJ2-3|TRBV7-2|NA|NA
CASSFDLFNQIDTQYF
TGTGCCAGCAGCTTCGATCTATTTAACCAGATAGATACGCAGTATTTT
>TRBJ1-5|TRBV28|NA|NA
CATDRANWNQPQHF
TGTGCCACCGACCGGGCTAATTGGAATCAGCCCCAGCATTTT
>TRBJ2-7|TRBV7-8|TRBD2|NA
CASSLGPPGLAYEQYF
TGTGCCAGCAGCTTAGGTCCTCCGGGACTAGCATACGAGCAGTACTTC
>TRBJ1-5|TRBV10-3|NA|NA
CATHGGKGPQHF
TGTGCCACCCACGGGGGGAAGGGGCCCCAGCATTTT
>TRBJ2-1|TRBV11-2|NA|NA
CASSLSSDTTKRNEQFF
TGTGCCAGCAGCTTAAGTTCGGACACGACAAAGAGAAATGAGCAGTTCTTC
>TRBJ2-1|TRBV30|TRBD2|NA
CAWTVSGRGLSYNEQFF
TGTGCCTGGACCGTTAGCGGGAGGGGCCTCTCCTACAATGAGCAGTTCTTC
>TRBJ1-1|TRBV11-1|NA|NA
CASSLGAGTEAFF
TGTGCCAGCAGCTTAGGGGCAGGCACTGAAGCTTTCTTT
>TRBJ1-3|TRBV6-1|NA|NA
CATFDRNSGNTIYF
TGTGCCACGTTTGACAGGAACTCTGGAAACACCATATATTTT
>TRBJ1-4|TRBV5-1|TRBD1|NA
CASSLGSGTGREKLFF
TGCGCCAGCAGCTTGGGTTCTGGGACAGGTCGGGAAAAACTGTTTTTT
>TRBJ2-3|TRBV29-1|TRBD2|NA
CSVTSGGAWPDTQYF
TGCAGCGTTACTAGCGGGGGGGCCTGGCCAGATACGCAGTATTTT
>TRBJ2-7|TRBV6-5|TRBD1|NA
CASSYSKGTGAYEQYF
TGTGCCAGCAGTTACTCGAAAGGGACAGGGGCGTACGAGCAGTACTTC